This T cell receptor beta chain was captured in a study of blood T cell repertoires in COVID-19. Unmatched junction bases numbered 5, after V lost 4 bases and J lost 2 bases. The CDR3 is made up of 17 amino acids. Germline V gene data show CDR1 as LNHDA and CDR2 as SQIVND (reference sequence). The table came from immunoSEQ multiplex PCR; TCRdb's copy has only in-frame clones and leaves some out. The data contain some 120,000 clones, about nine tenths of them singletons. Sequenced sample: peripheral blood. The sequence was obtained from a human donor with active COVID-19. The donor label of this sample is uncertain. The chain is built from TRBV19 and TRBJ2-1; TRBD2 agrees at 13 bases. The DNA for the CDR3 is TGTGCCAGTAGTACAACTAGCGGGGGGGGTCCCTACAATGAGCAGTTCTTC. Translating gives CASSTTSGGGPYNEQFF.